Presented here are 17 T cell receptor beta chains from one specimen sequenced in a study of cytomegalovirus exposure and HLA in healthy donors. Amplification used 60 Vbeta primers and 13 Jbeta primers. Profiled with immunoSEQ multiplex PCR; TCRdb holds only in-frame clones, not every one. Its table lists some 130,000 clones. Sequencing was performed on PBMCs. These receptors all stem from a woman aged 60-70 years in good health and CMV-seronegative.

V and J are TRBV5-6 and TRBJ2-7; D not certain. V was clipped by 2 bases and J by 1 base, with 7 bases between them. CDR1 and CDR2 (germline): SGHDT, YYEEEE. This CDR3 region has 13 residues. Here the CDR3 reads CASSFQESYEQYF. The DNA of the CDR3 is TGTGCCAGCAGCTTTCAGGAATCCTACGAGCAGTACTTC.

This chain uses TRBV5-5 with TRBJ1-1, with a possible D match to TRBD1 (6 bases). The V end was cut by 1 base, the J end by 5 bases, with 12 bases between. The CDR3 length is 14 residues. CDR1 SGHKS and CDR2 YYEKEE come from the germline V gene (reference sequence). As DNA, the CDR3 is TGTGCCAGCAGCTTGTTTAGGGGGAATACTGAAGCTTTCTTT. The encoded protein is CASSLFRGNTEAFF.

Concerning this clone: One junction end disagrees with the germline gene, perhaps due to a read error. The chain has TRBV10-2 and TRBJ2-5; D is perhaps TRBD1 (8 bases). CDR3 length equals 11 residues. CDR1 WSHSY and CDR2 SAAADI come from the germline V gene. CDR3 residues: CASSRGREKDF. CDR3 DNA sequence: TGCGCCAGCAGCAGGGGGCGGGAGAAAGACTTC.

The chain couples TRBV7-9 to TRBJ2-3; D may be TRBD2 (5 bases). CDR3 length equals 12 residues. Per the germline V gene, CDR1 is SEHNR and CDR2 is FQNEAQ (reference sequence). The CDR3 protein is CAGTGSTDTQYF. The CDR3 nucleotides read TGTGCTGGAACGGGGAGCACAGATACGCAGTATTTT.

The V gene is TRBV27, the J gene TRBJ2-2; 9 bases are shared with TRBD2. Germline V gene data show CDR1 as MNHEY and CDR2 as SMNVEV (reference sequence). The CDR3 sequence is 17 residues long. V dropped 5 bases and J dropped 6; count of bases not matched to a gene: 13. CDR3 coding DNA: TGTGCCAGCAGTCGCCTTATAGCGGGAGACATGGCCGGGGAGCTGTTTTTT. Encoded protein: CASSRLIAGDMAGELFF.

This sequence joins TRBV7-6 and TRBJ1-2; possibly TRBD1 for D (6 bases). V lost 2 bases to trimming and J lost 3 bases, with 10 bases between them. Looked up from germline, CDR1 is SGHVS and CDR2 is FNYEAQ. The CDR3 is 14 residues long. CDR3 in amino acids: CASSLFGGDYGYTF. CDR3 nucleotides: TGTGCCAGCAGCTTATTTGGGGGCGACTATGGCTACACCTTC.

The CDR3 nucleotides read TGTGCCAGCAGTGAAGCGGGGACTCTCACTGAAGCTTTCTTT. Translated: CASSEAGTLTEAFF. The chain recombines TRBV2 with TRBJ1-1; weak D call: TRBD1 (5 bases). The V gene lost 0 bases and the J gene lost 4 bases, with 9 bases spanning the gap. CDR3 length: 14 residues. Germline V CDR1 and CDR2: SNHLY, FYNNEI.

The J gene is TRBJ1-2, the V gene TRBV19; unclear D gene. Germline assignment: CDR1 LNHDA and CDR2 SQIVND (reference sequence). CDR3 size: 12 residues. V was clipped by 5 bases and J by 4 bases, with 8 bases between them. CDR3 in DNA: TGTGCCAGTAGTTTGGCCACCTATGGCTACACCTTC. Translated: CASSLATYGYTF.

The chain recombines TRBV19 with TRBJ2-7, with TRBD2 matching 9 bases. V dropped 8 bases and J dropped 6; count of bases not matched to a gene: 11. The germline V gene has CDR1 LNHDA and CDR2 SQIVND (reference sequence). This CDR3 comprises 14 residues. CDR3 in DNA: TGTGCCAGTTCCCCCGGCCAGCGGGGGGTCGAGCAGTACTTC. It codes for CASSPGQRGVEQYF.

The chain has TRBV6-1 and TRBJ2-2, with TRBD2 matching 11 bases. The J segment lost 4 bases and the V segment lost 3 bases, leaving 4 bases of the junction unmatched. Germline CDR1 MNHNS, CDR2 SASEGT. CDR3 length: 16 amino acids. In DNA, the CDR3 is TGTGCCAGCAGTGAGTTAGCGGGGGGGGGCACCGGGGAGCTGTTTTTT. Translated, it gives CASSELAGGGTGELFF.

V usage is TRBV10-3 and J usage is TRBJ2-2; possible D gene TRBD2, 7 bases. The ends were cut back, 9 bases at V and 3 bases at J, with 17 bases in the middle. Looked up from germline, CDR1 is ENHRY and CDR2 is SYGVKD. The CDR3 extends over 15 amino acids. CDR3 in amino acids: CAMGEGGGDTGELFF. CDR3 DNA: TGTGCCATGGGAGAGGGGGGGGGAGACACCGGGGAGCTGTTTTTT.

CDR3 sequence: CASSSTLQGEQFF. CDR3 DNA: TGTGCCAGCAGCTCTACCCTACAGGGTGAGCAGTTCTTC. The rearrangement uses TRBV27 and TRBJ2-1; weak D call: TRBD1 (6 bases). The CDR3 length is 13 residues. Looked up from germline, CDR1 is MNHEY and CDR2 is SMNVEV (reference sequence). Deletions cut 6 bases from V and 9 bases from J, with 15 bases between.

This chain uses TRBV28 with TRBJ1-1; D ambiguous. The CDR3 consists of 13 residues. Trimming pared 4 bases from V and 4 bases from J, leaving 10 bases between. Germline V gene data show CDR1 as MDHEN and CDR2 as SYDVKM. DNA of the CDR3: TGTGCCAGCAGTTCGGGTAGCGGCACTGAAGCTTTCTTT. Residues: CASSSGSGTEAFF.

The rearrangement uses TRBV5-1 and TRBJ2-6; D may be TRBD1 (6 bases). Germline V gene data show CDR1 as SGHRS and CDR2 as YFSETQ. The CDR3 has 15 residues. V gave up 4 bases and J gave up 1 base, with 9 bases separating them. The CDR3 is CASSQGKSGANVLTF. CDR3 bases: TGCGCCAGCAGCCAGGGGAAGTCTGGGGCCAACGTCCTGACTTTC.

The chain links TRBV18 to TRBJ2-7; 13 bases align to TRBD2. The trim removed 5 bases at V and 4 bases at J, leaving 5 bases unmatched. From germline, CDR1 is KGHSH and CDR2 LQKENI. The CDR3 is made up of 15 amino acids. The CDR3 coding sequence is TGTGCCAGCTCAGTGGGACTAGCGGGGTTTTACGAGCAGTACTTC. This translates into CASSVGLAGFYEQYF.

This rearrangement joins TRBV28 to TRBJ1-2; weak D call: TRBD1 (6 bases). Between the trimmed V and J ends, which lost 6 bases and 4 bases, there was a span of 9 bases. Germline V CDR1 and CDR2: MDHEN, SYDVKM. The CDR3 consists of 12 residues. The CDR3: CASSDRSYGYTF. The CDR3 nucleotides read TGTGCCAGCAGCGACAGGTCCTATGGCTACACCTTC.

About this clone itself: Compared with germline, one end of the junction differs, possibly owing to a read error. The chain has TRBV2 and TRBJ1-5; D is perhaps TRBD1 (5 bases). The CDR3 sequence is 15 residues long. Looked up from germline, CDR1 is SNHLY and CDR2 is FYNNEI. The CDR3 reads CTSRRGGTDNQPQHF. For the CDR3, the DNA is TGTACCAGCAGGCGAGGAGGGACCGACAATCAGCCCCAGCATTTT.